This TCR beta chain appears in the sequencing data of a study of early T cells in non-severe SARS-CoV-2 infection (dated by TCRdb to about 2021). A note on the overall study: Because TCR sequencing was done on bulk RNA from unsorted whole blood, the alpha and beta chains could not be paired.

Including the terminal cysteine and phenylalanine, the CDR3 comprises 17 residues. Just the 51-base CDR3 DNA is kept, in frame starting at base 1. The germline V gene sets CDR1 to SGHTA and CDR2 to FQGTGA. The V end loses 0 bases and the J end loses 0 bases, and a stretch of 13 bases separates them. With regard to this clonotype: Its recognized antigen is unknown. No much larger clone is present one base from it, and per-base qualities are unavailable.

The library was generated by 5' RACE. The listed sequencing device is NextSeq 500. To correct for sequencing error and PCR bias, the TCR library protocol tagged individual cDNA molecules with unique molecular identifiers. Both TCR alpha and beta chains were sequenced, and tight co-correlation was observed between alpha and beta sequence abundances in each sample. Per the original workflow: Decombinator V4 was used to annotate the V gene, J gene and CDR3 of the TCR sequences. Expanded TCRs were defined as changing significantly between any two time points under a Poisson model with p below 0.0001. Abundances of TCRs were expressed as counts per million after normalisation to the total number of TCRs sequenced in each sample. MAIT TCRs were defined by TRAV1-2 paired with TRAJ12, TRAJ20 or TRAJ33, and iNKT TCRs by TRAV10 paired with TRAJ18. A search of VDJdb, accessed on 1 November 2021, was run for TCRs annotated to CMV, EBV and SARS-CoV-2, with TCRs annotated for multiple antigens excluded. TCRdb reprocessing: public reads trimmed at Q25 with fastp, clones called with MiXCR, in-frame beta chains kept. Each CDR3 protein gets just one entry, which takes the most common genes and DNA from the rows behind it. Here the V and J calls rest on TCRdb's processing, not on the authors' analysis. In this sample the table shows some 66,000 distinct CDR3 sequences, 9.1% of which occur a single time. Together, the top ten hold roughly 3.2% of the sample.

The study was a case-control design nested within a healthcare worker cohort in London, UK, with weekly nasopharyngeal swab PCR tests and blood sampling. Healthcare workers were enrolled in the week of the UK lockdown, from 23 to 31 March 2020, and were followed every week for up to roughly 15 weeks. Overall study results and their limits: VDJdb matching was skewed toward anti-spike CD8 responses and likely underestimated virus-specific expansions by missing private and CD4 specificities.

The origin of this receptor is an adult who was a healthcare worker with PCR-confirmed SARS-CoV-2 infection or an uninfected control (not recorded which). Material for sequencing was whole blood. The V and J genes are TRBV7-3 and TRBJ2-3, with a weak D call of TRBD2 (5 bases match). The nucleotide sequence reads as follows: TGTGCCAGCAGCTTAACAGTCGGGGTGTCTAGCACAGATACGCAGTATTTT. This translates into CASSLTVGVSSTDTQYF.